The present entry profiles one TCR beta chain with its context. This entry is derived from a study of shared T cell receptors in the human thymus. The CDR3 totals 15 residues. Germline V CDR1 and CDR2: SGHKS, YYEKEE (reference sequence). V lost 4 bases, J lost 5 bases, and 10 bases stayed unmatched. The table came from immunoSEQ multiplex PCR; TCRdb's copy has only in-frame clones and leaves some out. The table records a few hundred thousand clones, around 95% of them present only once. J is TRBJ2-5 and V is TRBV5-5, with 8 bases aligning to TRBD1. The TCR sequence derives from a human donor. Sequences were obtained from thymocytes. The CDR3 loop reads CASSQRTGTVETQYF. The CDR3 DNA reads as TGTGCCAGCAGCCAAAGGACAGGGACGGTCGAGACCCAGTACTTC.